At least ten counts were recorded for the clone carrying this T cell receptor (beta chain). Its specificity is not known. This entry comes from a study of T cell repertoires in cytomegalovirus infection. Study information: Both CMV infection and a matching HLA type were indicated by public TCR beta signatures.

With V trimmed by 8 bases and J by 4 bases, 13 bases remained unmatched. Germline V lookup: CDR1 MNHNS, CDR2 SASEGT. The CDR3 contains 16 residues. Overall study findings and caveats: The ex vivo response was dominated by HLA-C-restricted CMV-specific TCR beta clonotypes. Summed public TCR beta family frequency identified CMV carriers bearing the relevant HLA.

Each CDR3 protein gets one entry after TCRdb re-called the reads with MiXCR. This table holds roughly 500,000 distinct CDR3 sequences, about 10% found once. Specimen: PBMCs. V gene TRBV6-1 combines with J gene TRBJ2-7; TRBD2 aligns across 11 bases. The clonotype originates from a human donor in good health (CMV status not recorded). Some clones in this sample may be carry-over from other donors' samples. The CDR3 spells CASARSTSGRTYEQYF. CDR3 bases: TGTGCCAGCGCAAGGTCTACTAGCGGGAGAACATACGAGCAGTACTTC.